Below, 27 T cell receptor beta chains from the same sample are listed, as sequenced in a study of blood T cell repertoires in COVID-19. TCRdb's table, derived via immunoSEQ multiplex PCR, lists solely in-frame clones and lacks some. The sample shows some 260,000 clones, about 81% of them seen only once. The specimen was PBMCs or T cells enriched from blood (not recorded which). The receptors were sampled from a man aged 25-40 years with acute COVID-19.

This clone has a count of ten or more. The rearrangement joins TRBV5-1 to TRBJ2-3, with 9 bases aligning to TRBD2. Germline V gives CDR1 SGHRS, CDR2 YFSETQ. CDR3 size: 16 residues. V shed 4 bases, J shed 1 base, and the junction held 7 bases outside the gene matches. The CDR3 loop reads CASSPLAGAGTDTQYF. The CDR3 nucleotides read TGCGCCAGCAGCCCGTTAGCGGGGGCTGGCACAGATACGCAGTATTTT.

The V and J genes are TRBV5-1 and TRBJ1-1; maybe TRBD1 (5 bases). CDR3 length equals 15 residues. Trimming took off 0 bases at V and 0 bases at J, with 9 bases between the two ends. Per germline, CDR1 SGHRS and CDR2 YFSETQ. The CDR3 loop is CASSLGQLLNTEAFF. The CDR3 coding sequence is TGCGCCAGCAGCTTGGGACAGCTGCTGAACACTGAAGCTTTCTTT.

The chain joins TRBV9 to TRBJ2-1, with 9 bases fitting TRBD2. The CDR3 spans 17 residues. The germline gives CDR1 SGDLS, CDR2 YYNGEE. The trim removed 3 bases at V and 10 bases at J, leaving 17 bases unmatched. CDR3 coding DNA: TGTGCCAGCAGCGGGCGGGGAGCAGCGGGAGGCGGACAGGAGCAGTTCTTC. Translated: CASSGRGAAGGGQEQFF.

The V and J genes are TRBV5-6 and TRBJ2-2; maybe TRBD2 (6 bases). The CDR3 contains 16 residues. CDR1 is SGHDT and CDR2 is YYEEEE in the germline V gene. Trimming stripped 4 bases from V and 10 bases from J, with 23 bases between. CDR3: CASSPPGGDSVMELFF. CDR3 bases: TGTGCCAGCAGCCCTCCCGGTGGGGACTCGGTTATGGAGCTGTTTTTT.

The chain carries TRBV14 and TRBJ1-6; D remains unclear. This CDR3 has 15 amino acids. V lost 2 bases and J lost 0, with 5 bases in between. Per germline, CDR1 SGHDN and CDR2 FVKESK. The CDR3 coding sequence is TGTGCCAGCAGCCAATTTATCTCCTATAATTCACCCCTCCACTTT. It specifies CASSQFISYNSPLHF.

V usage is TRBV2 and J usage is TRBJ1-2; D is unclear. Between the trimmed V and J ends, which lost 10 bases and 6 bases, there was a span of 15 bases. The germline V gene encodes CDR1 SNHLY and CDR2 FYNNEI. The CDR3 sequence is 12 residues long. The CDR3 DNA follows: TGTGCCACCCCCGGGCCCGGGAATGGCTACACCTTC. Its protein is CATPGPGNGYTF.

This sequence joins TRBV28 and TRBJ1-3, with D unclear. CDR3 length: 16 residues. The V end was cut by 1 base, the J end by 0 bases, with 10 bases between. CDR1 is MDHEN, CDR2 SYDVKM, per germline. The CDR3 DNA reads TGTGCCAGCAGTTTATTCGGGGATAGCTCTGGAAACACCATATATTTT. This gives the protein CASSLFGDSSGNTIYF. Combining the CDR3 with reference TRBV28 and TRBJ1-3 gives the whole variable domain DVKVTQSSRYLVKRTGEKVFLECVQDMDHENMFWYRQDPGLGLRLIYFSYDVKMKEKGDIPEGYSVSREKKERFSLILESASTNQTSMYLCASSLFGDSSGNTIYFGEGSWLTVV.

The rearrangement joins TRBV3-1 (or the pseudogene TRBV3-2) to TRBJ1-2, with 9 bases that match TRBD1. Germline-derived CDR1 and CDR2 are LGHDT and YNNKEL (reference sequence). The CDR3 has 13 amino acids. V lost 6 bases, J lost 8 bases, and 7 bases stayed unmatched. The CDR3 nucleotides read TGTGCCAGCAGGGAGACAGGGGGTGAGGGCTACACCTTC. Translated, it gives CASRETGGEGYTF.

As regards this clone: The sample contains more than one DNA sequence encoding this CDR3. The chain uses TRBV19 and TRBJ2-3; unclear D gene. The CDR3 extends over 13 amino acids. Looked up from germline, CDR1 is LNHDA and CDR2 is SQIVND (reference sequence). V was trimmed by 3 bases and J by 1 base, leaving 5 bases between them. The DNA for the CDR3 is TGTGCCAGTAGTATTCGGGGCACAGATACGCAGTATTTT. It codes for CASSIRGTDTQYF.

This clone showed up just a few times. The chain couples TRBV5-1 to TRBJ2-2; 8 bases fit TRBD2. Unmatched junction bases numbered 4, after V lost 2 bases and J lost 4 bases. CDR1 is SGHRS, CDR2 YFSETQ, per germline. CDR3 length: 15 residues. The CDR3 protein is CASSFSGGPTGELFF. DNA of the CDR3: TGCGCCAGCAGCTTCAGCGGGGGCCCCACCGGGGAGCTGTTTTTT.

This chain joins TRBV7-8 and TRBJ2-7; no firm D call. Trimming took off 5 bases at V and 0 bases at J, with 5 bases between the two ends. The CDR3 loop spans 12 amino acids. Germline CDR1 reads SGHVS; CDR2 reads FQNEAQ. CDR3 residues: CASSPYSYEQYV. The CDR3 coding sequence is TGTGCCAGCAGCCCCTACTCCTACGAGCAGTACGTC.

This clone was detected only once. This chain joins TRBV9 and TRBJ1-1; D is ambiguous. The length of the CDR3 is 14 residues. V lost 0 bases to trimming and J lost 0 bases, with 6 bases between them. Germline V gene sequence: CDR1 SGDLS, CDR2 YYNGEE. The CDR3 DNA reads TGTGCCAGCAGCGTAGGACAAATGAACACTGAAGCTTTCTTT. Residues: CASSVGQMNTEAFF.

A note on this clone: This sample also contains other DNA sequences that code for the same CDR3. The J gene is TRBJ2-1, the V gene TRBV5-4; D gene unclear. The CDR3 loop spans 13 amino acids. The V end was cut by 8 bases, the J end by 4 bases, with 13 bases between. Germline values: CDR1 SGHNT, CDR2 YYREEE (reference sequence). DNA for the CDR3: TGTGCCAGTTCCGTCTATCCATACAATGAGCAGTTCTTC. Translation gives CASSVYPYNEQFF.

The CDR3 reads CASSIEGGGNYGYTF. Here the CDR3 DNA reads TGTGCCAGTAGTATAGAAGGGGGCGGTAACTATGGCTACACCTTC. V usage is TRBV19 and J usage is TRBJ1-2; 7 nucleotides align to TRBD1. The CDR3 totals 15 residues. Germline V gene lookup returns CDR1 LNHDA and CDR2 SQIVND (reference sequence). Trimming at V came to 0 bases and at J to 1 base, leaving 2 bases not matched to a gene.

The chain employs TRBV28 and TRBJ1-2; D is possibly TRBD1 (5 bases). The ends were cut back, 5 bases at V and 3 bases at J, with 13 bases in the middle. Germline CDR1 is MDHEN and CDR2 is SYDVKM. The CDR3 loop spans 14 amino acids. In DNA form, the CDR3 reads TGTGCCAGCAGTCGGGGAGGGGTAGACTATGGCTACACCTTC. Its translation is CASSRGGVDYGYTF.

This chain links TRBV4-2 with TRBJ1-4; D is perhaps TRBD1 (5 bases). Trimming removed 4 bases at V and 7 bases at J, with 16 bases between. The CDR3 has 15 residues. Germline V gene sequence: CDR1 LGHNA, CDR2 YNFKEQ. The CDR3 loop reads CASSPPKGVSEKLFF. The DNA for the CDR3 is TGTGCCAGCAGCCCCCCAAAAGGGGTTAGTGAAAAACTGTTTTTT.

CDR3 in DNA: TGTGCCAGCATCTTCGGAGCGGGCACCTACGAGCAGTACGTC. Amino acid sequence: CASIFGAGTYEQYV. This chain joins TRBV6-5 and TRBJ2-7; TRBD2 might be the D (6 bases). The V end lost 7 bases, the J end lost 2 bases, and 15 bases lay between the germline ends. The CDR3 is made up of 14 amino acids. The V gene's germline CDR1 is MNHEY and CDR2 SVGAGI.

The chain links TRBV10-3 to TRBJ1-5; no reliable D call. Trimming took off 3 bases at V and 4 bases at J, with 16 bases between the two ends. The CDR3 is 16 residues long. Germline assignment: CDR1 ENHRY and CDR2 SYGVKD. CDR3 nucleotides: TGTGCCATCAGTGACTTTCCGAACGACGGGAATCAGCCCCAGCATTTT. This encodes CAISDFPNDGNQPQHF.

This chain uses TRBV19 with TRBJ1-4; 7 nucleotides line up with TRBD1. Germline CDR1 LNHDA, CDR2 SQIVND (reference sequence). Trimming cost V 5 bases and J 10 bases; bases outside gene matches: 16. CDR3 size: 16 residues. CDR3 coding DNA: TGTGCCAGTAGTGGACACCGGGACAGCGAATGGGGAAAACTGTTTTTT. Encoded protein: CASSGHRDSEWGKLFF.

The genes are TRBV19 and TRBJ1-6, with D perhaps TRBD1 (5 bases). Trimming cost V 3 bases and J 7 bases, with 16 bases left between them. Germline V gives CDR1 LNHDA, CDR2 SQIVND (reference sequence). The CDR3 loop spans 16 amino acids. CDR3 nucleotide sequence: TGTGCCAGTAGTATGGACAATTCGGGGGGGAATTCACCCCTCCACTTT. Translated, it gives CASSMDNSGGNSPLHF. The full variable domain, its missing parts supplied by reference TRBV19 and TRBJ1-6, is DGGITQSPKYLFRKEGQNVTLSCEQNLNHDAMYWYRQDPGQGLRLIYYSQIVNDFQKGDIAEGYSVSREKKESFPLTVTSAQKNPTAFYLCASSMDNSGGNSPLHFGNGTRLTVT.

The rearrangement joins TRBV5-1 to TRBJ1-6, with 12 bases lining up with TRBD1. Germline assignment: CDR1 SGHRS and CDR2 YFSETQ. Trimming removed 0 bases from V and 10 bases from J; junction bases left unmatched: 5. This CDR3 contains 16 residues. CDR3 in DNA: TGCGCCAGCAGCTTGGAAGGGACAGGGGGCCTATCACCCCTCCACTTT. This codes for CASSLEGTGGLSPLHF.

The CDR3 here is CASSQGTDRGDEQFF. CDR3 nucleotides: TGTGCCAGCAGCCAAGGGACGGACAGGGGCGATGAGCAGTTCTTC. The genes are TRBV3-1 (or the pseudogene TRBV3-2) and TRBJ2-1; 9 bases agree with TRBD1. J gave up 8 bases and V 1 base, and 6 bases lay outside the gene matches. This CDR3 is built from 15 residues. Germline assignment: CDR1 LGHDT and CDR2 YNNKEL (reference sequence).

The V call is TRBV12-3 or TRBV12-4, the J call TRBJ1-1; TRBD1 matches at 7 bases. With V trimmed by 2 bases and J by 7 bases, 1 base remained unmatched. This CDR3 region has 12 residues. The CDR3, as DNA: TGTGCCAGCAGTTTAAACAGGGGTGAAGCTTTCTTT. The encoded protein is CASSLNRGEAFF.

The chain uses TRBV13 and TRBJ2-1, with 10 bases aligning to TRBD2. The V and J ends lost 2 bases and 8 bases, in that order; junction bases with no gene match: 18. Germline CDR1 and CDR2: PRHDT and FYEKMQ (reference sequence). The CDR3 has 19 amino acids. The CDR3 DNA is TGTGCCAGCAGCTTATCTCCTAGCGGGGGCCATTTTAGTGGAGATGAGCAGTTCTTC. Protein sequence: CASSLSPSGGHFSGDEQFF.

This rearrangement joins TRBV19 to TRBJ1-2; D is undetermined. V was pared by 6 bases and J by 5 bases, with 19 bases between. The CDR3 consists of 15 residues. Germline V gene sequence: CDR1 LNHDA, CDR2 SQIVND (reference sequence). CDR3 region: CASRESRSDTYGYTF. The CDR3 region has the DNA TGTGCCAGTAGGGAGAGTAGGAGCGATACTTATGGCTACACCTTC.

The J gene is TRBJ1-4, the V gene TRBV19, with D perhaps matching TRBD1 (5 bases). Trimming shortened V by 4 bases and J by 2 bases, and 14 bases separated the two germline ends. This CDR3 has 16 residues. CDR1 is LNHDA and CDR2 is SQIVND in the germline V gene (reference sequence). The CDR3, as DNA: TGTGCCAGTAGTACAACCGGGGGAAACACTAATGAAAAACTGTTTTTT. Residues: CASSTTGGNTNEKLFF.

The chain combines TRBV6-5 with TRBJ1-4; 10 nucleotides match TRBD1. CDR3 length equals 16 residues. J lost 4 bases, V lost 1 base, and 3 bases had no gene match. Germline V CDR1 and CDR2: MNHEY, SVGAGI. The CDR3 nucleotides read TGTGCCAGCAGTTACTTGGGGGACAGGGGTAATGAAAAACTGTTTTTT. This codes for CASSYLGDRGNEKLFF.